This T cell receptor beta chain was sequenced during a study of OX40 agonist ivuxolimab in advanced cancers. Across the whole study: Ivuxolimab was administered intravenously to patients at 0.01 to 10 mg/kg every 2 weeks. Patients undergoing dose escalation presented with hepatocellular carcinoma, melanoma, renal cell or head and neck cancer. Prior checkpoint blockade (anti-PD-1, anti-PD-L1 or anti-CTLA-4) was permitted; roughly 40% had it. Study-level results: Fewer expanded clones were found on average in CD4+ than in CD8+ T cells.

A note on this clone: No antigen is known for it.

Some clones are missing from TCRdb's copy, which holds only in-frame ones; the method was immunoSEQ multiplex PCR. The data hold around 62,000 clones, with around 83% observed a single time. Trimming took 1 base from V and 5 from J, leaving 15 bases between them. Germline CDR1 and CDR2: SGHKS and YYEKEE (reference sequence). CDR3 size: 16 residues. This chain joins TRBV5-5 and TRBJ1-4; no reliable D call. This TCR was recovered from an adult with an advanced solid tumor such as melanoma, head and neck, liver or kidney cancer. Material: CD4+ or CD8+ T cells sorted from blood, obtained in a trial of the OX40 agonist ivuxolimab. This chain's CDR3 is CASSLRTGDLNEKLFF. The CDR3 coding sequence is TGTGCCAGCAGCTTGCGCACCGGGGATCTCAATGAAAAACTGTTTTTT.